This TCR beta chain was captured in a study of cytomegalovirus exposure and HLA in healthy donors. On this clone: Its antigen is unidentified.

V gave up 2 bases and J gave up 4 bases, with 12 bases separating them. The CDR3 is 15 residues long. Germline loops: CDR1 MNHNS, CDR2 SASEGT. Findings and caveats of the study: Another analysis was done later, and it associated 16,951 TCR beta sequences with HLA alleles at 0.05 false discovery rate.

A multiplex PCR was run with 60 Vbeta primers and 13 Jbeta primers. Assay used: immunoSEQ multiplex PCR; TCRdb lists only in-frame clones, some missing. Of some 130,000 clones in the sample, 73% were seen once. The origin of this receptor is a woman in her thirties or forties in good health and CMV-seronegative. The sequencing input was PBMCs. This chain uses TRBV6-1 with TRBJ1-5; D call uncertain. The CDR3 DNA reads TGTGCCAGCAGTGAATTTTTCCCCGCGAATCAGCCCCAGCATTTT. It is translated as CASSEFFPANQPQHF.